The clone carrying this TCR beta chain was seen a handful of times. Losses at the gene ends were 8 bases for V and 4 bases for J; bases not matched to a gene: 8. Germline CDR1 and CDR2: MDHEN and SYDVKM. The CDR3 has 15 residues. Unique molecular identifiers were used to barcode this TCRbeta library. TCRdb re-called the PCR reads with MiXCR, one entry per CDR3 protein. The table lists over 550,000 distinct CDR3 sequences, under 12% of them singletons. The sample is drawn from a study of T-cell reconstitution after alpha-beta-depleted transplantation in children. The starting material was PBMCs from the stem cell graft donor, obtained from the stem cell graft. This clonotype originated in a human donor who donated a stem cell graft to a child with acute myeloid leukemia. V gene TRBV28 combines with J gene TRBJ1-6; the match to TRBD1 covers 7 bases. The CDR3 DNA reads TGTGCCAGCGGGGAACAGGGGAGATATAATTCACCCCTCCACTTT. Translation: CASGEQGRYNSPLHF.